The 30 T cell receptor beta chains below were found in one sample sequenced in a study of OX40 agonist ivuxolimab in advanced cancers. Some clones are missing from TCRdb's copy, which holds only in-frame ones; the method was immunoSEQ multiplex PCR. The data show 50,000 to 55,000 clones, approximately 80% seen once. Sequences were derived from CD4+ or CD8+ T cells sorted from blood, sampled in a trial of the OX40 agonist ivuxolimab. All receptors come from an adult with an advanced solid tumor such as melanoma, head and neck, liver or kidney cancer.

The chain is built from TRBV27 and TRBJ2-3; a possible D gene is TRBD1 (5 bases). Trimming took off 10 bases at V and 2 bases at J, with 13 bases between the two ends. The CDR3 contains 13 residues. The V gene's germline CDR1 is MNHEY and CDR2 SMNVEV (reference sequence). The CDR3 region is CATRQGSTDTQYF. In nucleotides, the CDR3 is TGTGCCACACGGCAGGGCTCCACAGATACGCAGTATTTT.

This chain uses TRBV11-3 with TRBJ2-7, with D uncertain. Per the germline V gene, CDR1 is SGHNT and CDR2 is YENEEA. The V and J ends lost 1 base and 7 bases respectively, with 8 bases between them. This CDR3 contains 12 residues. The CDR3 bases are TGTGCCAGCAGCTTAGCTGTAGGGGAGCAGTACTTC. It yields the protein CASSLAVGEQYF.

V usage is TRBV7-9 and J usage is TRBJ1-5; D call uncertain. Germline-derived CDR1 and CDR2 are SEHNR and FQNEAQ (reference sequence). The CDR3 runs 12 residues. Trimming pared 5 bases from V and 5 bases from J, leaving 7 bases between. CDR3 nucleotide sequence: TGTGCCAGCAGCCCTATCGATCAGCCCCAGCATTTT. This sequence encodes CASSPIDQPQHF.

The chain is built from TRBV27 and TRBJ2-3; 15 bases match TRBD2. Germline trimming cut 3 bases from V and 1 base from J; bases unmatched to any gene: 5. The CDR3 has 18 amino acids. CDR1 and CDR2 (germline): MNHEY, SMNVEV (reference sequence). CDR3 nucleotides: TGTGCCAGCAGTTTCGGACTAGCGGGGGGGCTGGGCACAGATACGCAGTATTTT. This encodes CASSFGLAGGLGTDTQYF.

The genes are TRBV5-6 and TRBJ1-1; D might be TRBD1 (5 bases). The CDR3 runs 12 residues. Trimming pared 5 bases from V and 5 bases from J, leaving 10 bases between. Germline CDR1 SGHDT, CDR2 YYEEEE. CDR3 coding DNA: TGTGCCAGCAGAAGGCGGACAACTGAAGCTTTCTTT. This codes for CASRRRTTEAFF. Full variable domain (remainder filled in from reference TRBV5-6 and TRBJ1-1): DAGVTQSPTHLIKTRGQQVTLRCSPKSGHDTVSWYQQALGQGPQFIFQYYEEEERQRGNFPDRFSGHQFPNYSSELNVNALLLGDSALYLCASRRRTTEAFFGQGTRLTVV.

This clone was seen only a few times. The rearrangement joins TRBV5-4 to TRBJ1-1, with TRBD1 matching 7 bases. The CDR3 runs to 14 residues. The germline gives CDR1 SGHNT, CDR2 YYREEE (reference sequence). V was clipped by 2 bases and J by 2 bases; unmatched bases: 3. CDR3 in DNA: TGTGCCAGCAGCTTCAGGGGGGGCAACACTGAAGCTTTCTTT. This codes for CASSFRGGNTEAFF.

This chain uses TRBV9 with TRBJ2-7; a possible D gene is TRBD2 (5 bases). Germline V CDR1 and CDR2: SGDLS, YYNGEE. This CDR3 contains 14 residues. V lost 0 bases and J 3 bases, leaving 10 bases between the germline ends. CDR3 bases: TGTGCCAGCAGCGTAGGGGCAGAGGGCTACGAGCAGTACTTC. Its translation: CASSVGAEGYEQYF. Full variable domain (missing parts from reference TRBV9 and TRBJ2-7): DSGVTQTPKHLITATGQRVTLRCSPRSGDLSVYWYQQSLDQGLQFLIQYYNGEERAKGNILERFSAQQFPDLHSELNLSSLELGDSALYFCASSVGAEGYEQYFGPGTRLTVT.

Of note for this clone: The sample contains more than one DNA sequence encoding this CDR3. The chain is built from TRBV5-1 and TRBJ1-5; no clear D gene. The ends were cut back, 0 bases at V and 1 base at J, with 5 bases in the middle. Germline values: CDR1 SGHRS, CDR2 YFSETQ. This CDR3 has 14 amino acids. CDR3 bases: TGCGCCAGCAGCTTGGAGGGAAGCAATCAGCCCCAGCATTTT. Residues: CASSLEGSNQPQHF. Combining the CDR3 with reference TRBV5-1 and TRBJ1-5 gives the whole variable domain KAGVTQTPRYLIKTRGQQVTLSCSPISGHRSVSWYQQTPGQGLQFLFEYFSETQRNKGNFPGRFSGRQFSNSRSEMNVSTLELGDSALYLCASSLEGSNQPQHFGDGTRLSIL.

The V call is TRBV7-9, the J call TRBJ1-1; 7 bases align to TRBD1. Germline V lookup: CDR1 SEHNR, CDR2 FQNEAQ (reference sequence). The V gene end was trimmed by 4 bases and the J gene end by 3 bases; junction bases not matched to a gene: 5. The CDR3 has 14 residues. CDR3: CASSWQGGDTEAFF. The CDR3 DNA reads as TGTGCCAGCAGCTGGCAGGGGGGAGACACTGAAGCTTTCTTT.

The V and J genes are TRBV2 and TRBJ1-1; a possible D gene is TRBD1 (5 bases). This CDR3 has 16 residues. The germline CDR1 and CDR2 sequences are SNHLY and FYNNEI. V lost 2 bases, J lost 5 bases, and 18 bases lay in between. In DNA, the CDR3 is TGTGCCAGCAGTGAAAGGGGTACAGGCCTGGGAACTGAAGCTTTCTTT. This encodes CASSERGTGLGTEAFF.

The chain is built from TRBV19 and TRBJ2-2, with 8 bases lining up with TRBD1. Losses at the gene ends were 6 bases for V and 1 base for J; bases not matched to a gene: 7. Germline lookup yields CDR1 LNHDA and CDR2 SQIVND (reference sequence). The CDR3 spans 16 residues. The CDR3 coding sequence is TGTGCCAGTAGCCCTGGACAGGGTTGGAACACCGGGGAGCTGTTTTTT. This translates into CASSPGQGWNTGELFF.

CDR3 nucleotides: TGTGCCAGCAGCGGTGGGGTGGGTCCCCAGCATTTT. It encodes CASSGGVGPQHF. The chain links TRBV2 to TRBJ1-5; D not resolved. V was clipped by 6 bases and J by 10 bases, with 13 bases between them. The CDR3 has 12 amino acids. CDR1 is SNHLY and CDR2 is FYNNEI in the germline V gene.

The J gene is TRBJ2-4, the V gene TRBV4-1, with D perhaps TRBD1 (6 bases). CDR1 and CDR2 from the germline V gene are MGHRA and YSYEKL. Deletions cut 0 bases from V and 6 bases from J, with 18 bases between. The CDR3 is 17 residues long. CDR3 amino acids: CASSQENTRQGLNIQYF. CDR3 DNA sequence: TGCGCCAGCAGCCAAGAAAACACTCGGCAGGGGTTAAACATTCAGTACTTC.

This chain connects TRBV18 to TRBJ2-2; D is unclear. CDR3 size: 16 residues. V was pared by 4 bases and J by 0 bases, with 12 bases between. Per the germline V gene, CDR1 is KGHSH and CDR2 is LQKENI. The CDR3: CASSLYSASNTGELFF. CDR3 bases: TGTGCCAGCTCACTCTACAGCGCTTCGAACACCGGGGAGCTGTTTTTT.

This clone has just a few counts. This chain links TRBV7-2 with TRBJ2-6; D remains unclear. The CDR3 length is 16 residues. Germline assignment: CDR1 SGHTA and CDR2 FQGNSA. The V end was cut by 3 bases, the J end by 4 bases, with 13 bases between. In nucleotides, the CDR3 is TGTGCCAGCAGCTTCAATAGTTTTCTAGGGGCCAACGTCCTGACTTTC. Translated: CASSFNSFLGANVLTF.

The rearrangement links TRBV7-3 to TRBJ2-7; D is undetermined. The CDR3 is made up of 13 amino acids. Germline V gene sequence: CDR1 SGHTA, CDR2 FQGTGA. The ends were cut back, 5 bases at V and 0 bases at J, with 8 bases in the middle. In DNA, the CDR3 is TGTGCCAGCAGCACATCGGGCTCCTACGAGCAGTACTTC. Its translation: CASSTSGSYEQYF.

The V and J genes are TRBV5-4 and TRBJ1-1; no firm D call. Germline lookup yields CDR1 SGHNT and CDR2 YYREEE (reference sequence). Trimming cost V 2 bases and J 0 bases, with 8 bases left between them. The CDR3 sequence is 14 residues long. The CDR3 is CASSFTTMNTEAFF. In DNA form, the CDR3 reads TGTGCCAGCAGCTTTACCACCATGAACACTGAAGCTTTCTTT.

This sequence joins TRBV6-5 and TRBJ1-6; tentatively, D is TRBD1 (6 bases). The germline V gene encodes CDR1 MNHEY and CDR2 SVGAGI. V gave up 6 bases and J gave up 3 bases, with 12 bases separating them. CDR3 size: 15 residues. In DNA, the CDR3 is TGTGCCAGCAGGGAGCCACAGGGCTATAATTCACCCCTCCACTTT. Translation gives CASREPQGYNSPLHF.

The chain links TRBV28 to TRBJ2-7, with D maybe TRBD2 (6 bases). Germline loops: CDR1 MDHEN, CDR2 SYDVKM. V was trimmed by 6 bases and J by 2 bases, leaving 14 bases between them. This CDR3 is 14 amino acids long. The CDR3 sequence: CASRYTGTPYEQYF. CDR3 bases: TGTGCCAGCAGATACACCGGGACTCCCTACGAGCAGTACTTC.

The CDR3 coding sequence is TGCGCCAGCAGCCCGGTAGGGGGGGGGCTCGAGACCCAGTACTTC. The encoded protein is CASSPVGGGLETQYF. J is TRBJ2-5 and V is TRBV5-1; D might be TRBD2 (7 bases). Trimming removed 4 bases from V and 5 bases from J, with 18 bases in between. Germline CDR1 reads SGHRS; CDR2 reads YFSETQ. This CDR3 contains 15 residues.

The chain couples TRBV29-1 to TRBJ2-2; TRBD1 agrees at 7 bases. V dropped 8 bases and J dropped 0; count of bases not matched to a gene: 6. This CDR3 has 14 residues. CDR1 is SQVTM, CDR2 ANQGSEA, per germline. CDR3 nucleotides: TGCAGCACCAGACAGGGAGCGAACACCGGGGAGCTGTTTTTT. Amino acid sequence: CSTRQGANTGELFF.

The rearrangement joins TRBV11-3 to TRBJ2-6, with D maybe TRBD1 (6 bases). In germline, CDR1 is SGHNT, CDR2 YENEEA. Trimming stripped 4 bases from V and 2 bases from J, with 9 bases between. The CDR3 spans 15 residues. The CDR3 nucleotides are TGTGCCAGCAGCTCGACAGGACCTGGGGCCAACGTCCTGACTTTC. Protein product: CASSSTGPGANVLTF. Full variable domain (outside the CDR3, taken from reference TRBV11-3 and TRBJ2-6): EAGVVQSPRYKIIEKKQPVAFWCNPISGHNTLYWYLQNLGQGPELLIRYENEEAVDDSQLPKDRFSAERLKGVDSTLKIQPAELGDSAVYLCASSSTGPGANVLTFGAGSRLTVL.

This clone was found once. The V call is TRBV15, the J call TRBJ2-3, with D possibly matching TRBD1 (6 bases). Germline V lookup: CDR1 LNHNV, CDR2 YYDKDF (reference sequence). The CDR3 is 15 residues long. Deletions cut 1 base from V and 2 bases from J, with 10 bases between. CDR3 loop: CATSRAQGNTDTQYF. Here the CDR3 DNA reads TGTGCCACCAGCAGAGCACAGGGAAACACAGATACGCAGTATTTT.

The V call is TRBV6-1, the J call TRBJ1-1; TRBD1 agrees at 8 bases. From germline, CDR1 is MNHNS and CDR2 SASEGT. The V gene end was trimmed by 6 bases and the J gene end by 0 bases; junction bases not matched to a gene: 3. The CDR3 runs 14 residues. The CDR3 DNA reads as TGTGCCAGCAGGGTGGACAGGGTGAACACTGAAGCTTTCTTT. Protein product: CASRVDRVNTEAFF.

The chain joins TRBV11-3 to TRBJ2-3; tentative D call: TRBD1 (6 bases). The germline V gene has CDR1 SGHNT and CDR2 YENEEA. V shed 5 bases and J shed 2 bases, with 17 bases lying between them. The CDR3 is made up of 16 amino acids. The CDR3 bases are TGTGCCAGCAGCCCTGGACAGCGGATGCCCACAGATACGCAGTATTTT. Amino acid sequence: CASSPGQRMPTDTQYF.

In this sample, this clone turned up a few times. CDR3 region: CASSVTSGSTDTQYF. In DNA form, the CDR3 reads TGTGCCAGCAGCGTAACTAGCGGATCCACAGATACGCAGTATTTT. The V gene is TRBV11-3, the J gene TRBJ2-3; 8 nucleotides match TRBD2. The V gene's germline CDR1 is SGHNT and CDR2 YENEEA. The CDR3 loop spans 15 amino acids. V was pared by 5 bases and J by 2 bases, with 6 bases of the junction left unmatched.

V usage is TRBV29-1 and J usage is TRBJ2-2; D remains unclear. The germline V and J ends were trimmed by 6 bases and 8 bases, with 13 bases remaining between them. This CDR3 spans 12 amino acids. In germline, CDR1 is SQVTM, CDR2 ANQGSEA. The CDR3 reads CSVGLTAGELFF. As DNA, the CDR3 is TGCAGCGTGGGTCTAACGGCTGGGGAGCTGTTTTTT.

V usage is TRBV5-4 and J usage is TRBJ2-7; no reliable D call. The CDR3 is 14 amino acids. Germline-derived CDR1 and CDR2 are SGHNT and YYREEE (reference sequence). Trimming removed 0 bases from V and 2 bases from J, with 9 bases in between. The CDR3 coding sequence is TGTGCCAGCAGCTTGGCCCCCCTAGCCTACGAGCAGTACTTC. Protein: CASSLAPLAYEQYF.

Only a few counts were recorded for this clone. This sequence joins TRBV5-4 and TRBJ2-4, with 9 bases aligning to TRBD2. V was clipped by 0 bases and J by 0 bases; unmatched bases: 7. From germline, CDR1 is SGHNT and CDR2 YYREEE (reference sequence). This CDR3 spans 18 amino acids. CDR3 amino acids: CASSLGGGADLAKNIQYF. In DNA form, the CDR3 reads TGTGCCAGCAGCTTGGGCGGGGGGGCGGATTTAGCCAAAAACATTCAGTACTTC.

The chain is built from TRBV19 and TRBJ1-1; weak D call: TRBD1 (6 bases). V shed 4 bases and J shed 8 bases, with 20 bases lying between them. CDR3 length equals 15 residues. CDR1 and CDR2 (germline): LNHDA, SQIVND (reference sequence). The CDR3 is CASSTFSGGAVEAFF. CDR3 DNA sequence: TGTGCCAGTAGTACCTTCTCGGGGGGCGCGGTCGAAGCTTTCTTT.